This is a list of T cell receptor beta chains from one sample in a study of T-cell reconstitution after alpha-beta-depleted transplantation in children. TCRdb ran MiXCR on the PCR reads and lists one entry per CDR3 protein. The sample lists 500,000 or so distinct CDR3 sequences; roughly an eighth were seen once. The sample was PBMCs, mostly from graft donor cells, taken 180 days after TCRalphabeta/CD19-depleted stem cell transplant. The receptors were sampled from a female patient under 10 years old who had a stem cell transplant for aplastic anemia, so the T cells may come from the graft donor. CDR3s include the opening cysteine and the closing phenylalanine or tryptophan. D genes are given only for firm matches. Clone size is stated in some rows and not others, as once, few, many or a class when expanded.

J gene	D gene	V gene	clone size	CDR3 DNA	CDR3 protein
TRBJ2-3	TRBD1	TRBV18	many	TGTGCCAGCTCACAAGGACAGGGGAAGGCGGATACGCAGTATTTT	CASSQGQGKADTQYF
TRBJ2-1	NA	TRBV5-1	NA	TGCGCCAGCAGCTTGGCGGGAGTGCCGGTGGATGAGCAGTTCTTC	CASSLAGVPVDEQFF
TRBJ2-1	NA	TRBV15	few	TGTGCCACCAGCAAATCGCCGGGGACGAGGAATGAGCAGTTCTTC	CATSKSPGTRNEQFF
TRBJ2-5	NA	TRBV5-1	many	TGCGCCAGCAGCTTGGATCCAGGGGTAGAATCAGAGACCCAGTACTTC	CASSLDPGVESETQYF
TRBJ1-6	NA	TRBV12-3/TRBV12-4	NA	TGTGCCAGCAGTTTAACCCCGCCCTCACCCCTCCACTTT	CASSLTPPSPLHF
TRBJ1-1	NA	TRBV7-9	few	TGTGCCAGCAGTTTTGGAGGGGTTCCTGAAGCTTTCTTT	CASSFGGVPEAFF
TRBJ2-2	TRBD2	TRBV6-5	NA	TGTGCCAGCAGTTACCTAGCGGGAGGGCACACCGGGGAGCTGTTTTTT	CASSYLAGGHTGELFF
TRBJ2-1	NA	TRBV6-2/TRBV6-3	NA	TGTGCCAGCAGTGGGATGACCAAGGGATTTCCGCCAATGGATGAGCAGTTCTTC	CASSGMTKGFPPMDEQFF
TRBJ2-5	NA	TRBV7-2	NA	TGTGCCAGCAGCCCGGACACTTGGGAAGAGACCCAGTACTTC	CASSPDTWEETQYF
TRBJ2-7	NA	TRBV28	NA	TGTGCCAGCCTCAAGCCAAACTCCTACGAGCAGTACTTC	CASLKPNSYEQYF
TRBJ1-1	NA	TRBV2	few	TGTGCCAGCAGGAGCAGGGCCTTGAACACTGAAGCTTTCTTT	CASRSRALNTEAFF
TRBJ1-4	NA	TRBV28	NA	TGTGCCAGCCGGAACGGGGGAACTAATGAAAAACTGTTTTTT	CASRNGGTNEKLFF
TRBJ2-1	NA	TRBV7-8	many	TGTGCCAGCAGCTTAACAGATAATCCCTACAATGAGCAGTTCTTC	CASSLTDNPYNEQFF
TRBJ1-5	NA	TRBV12-5	NA	TGTGCTAGTCAGCGCCTAGGCCAGCCCCAGCATTTT	CASQRLGQPQHF
TRBJ2-3	NA	TRBV7-9	NA	TGTGCCAGCAGCTCCCGGGAAGGGAAAAGAGATACGCAGTATTTT	CASSSREGKRDTQYF
TRBJ2-7	NA	TRBV20-1	NA	TGCAGTGCTGGGGGGGGCGGGAGTCAGTCCTACGAGCAGTACTTC	CSAGGGGSQSYEQYF
TRBJ2-1	NA	TRBV11-2	few	TGTGCCAGCAGACTACTAGTGGGGTTAGAGAATGAGCAGTTCTTC	CASRLLVGLENEQFF
TRBJ1-1	TRBD1	TRBV4-2	NA	TGTGCCAGCGCCGGGTTCAGGACAGGGAACACTGAAGCTTTCTTT	CASAGFRTGNTEAFF
TRBJ1-2	NA	TRBV21-1	few	TGTGCCAGCAGCGCACGAAAGACAGGGCCGGACTATGGCTACACCTTC	CASSARKTGPDYGYTF
TRBJ2-7	NA	TRBV7-2	NA	TGTGCCAGCAGCTTAGCAGGGACGGATTCCTACGAGCAGTACTTC	CASSLAGTDSYEQYF
TRBJ2-1	NA	TRBV7-3	NA	TGTGCCAGCAGCTTTTCGGGGATAAGTGAGCAGTTCTTC	CASSFSGISEQFF
TRBJ2-2	TRBD1	TRBV7-9	NA	TGTGCCAGCACCTCCCGCCGGGACAGGAACACCGGGGAGCTGTTTTTT	CASTSRRDRNTGELFF
TRBJ2-7	TRBD1	TRBV5-1	few	TGCGCCAGCAGCGGCGAGACGGGGACAGGGGAAAGAGTTCGCTACGCGCAGTACTTC	CASSGETGTGERVRYAQYF
TRBJ2-3	NA	TRBV10-1	NA	TGCGCCAGCAGTCCGATTTTCCCAGGGACAGATACGCAGTATTTT	CASSPIFPGTDTQYF
TRBJ2-3	TRBD2	TRBV4-3	NA	TGCGCCAGCAGCCACTCACCTTCTAGCGGGAGCACAGATACGCAGTATTTT	CASSHSPSSGSTDTQYF
TRBJ2-1	NA	TRBV20-1	few	TGCAGTGCTAGCGTCAGGAACAATGAGCAGTTCTTC	CSASVRNNEQFF
TRBJ2-7	NA	TRBV28	few	TGTGCCAGCAGTTTAAGGCCGGATACCTACGAGCAGTACTTC	CASSLRPDTYEQYF
TRBJ2-1	TRBD2	TRBV7-2	NA	TGTGCCAGCAGCTTCTTCGCGGGAGGGGGGTACAATGAGCAGTTCTTC	CASSFFAGGGYNEQFF
TRBJ2-1	TRBD2	TRBV3-1	NA	TGTGCCTGCAGCCTTTCCCGGGGACTAGCGGGAGGATACAATGAGCAGTTCTTC	CACSLSRGLAGGYNEQFF
TRBJ2-2	NA	TRBV29-1	few	TGCAGCGTTTTGACAAGCACCGGGGAGCTGTTTTTT	CSVLTSTGELFF
TRBJ2-1	TRBD2	TRBV12-3/TRBV12-4	NA	TGTGCCAGCAGTTTTTCTAGCGGAGATTACAATGAGCAGTTCTTC	CASSFSSGDYNEQFF
TRBJ2-3	NA	TRBV20-1	few	TGCAGTGCTAGGAGGCCGGGACTCAGGACCGCAGATACGCAGTATTTT	CSARRPGLRTADTQYF
TRBJ1-1	NA	TRBV29-1	many	TGCAGCGTTCTAGGGGCGGGCGCGTCTTTCATGAACACTGAAGCTTTCTTT	CSVLGAGASFMNTEAFF
TRBJ2-7	TRBD1	TRBV11-2	few	TGTGCCAGCAGCTTAGAACTGGGACAGGGGGCATCCGAGCAGTACTTC	CASSLELGQGASEQYF
TRBJ2-7	NA	TRBV16	NA	TGTGCCAGCAGCCAATCCCGGGGAGCCTACGAGCAGTACTTC	CASSQSRGAYEQYF
TRBJ1-1	NA	TRBV20-1	many	TGCAGTGCCCAGGGTGGTCTTATGAACACTGAAGCTTTCTTT	CSAQGGLMNTEAFF
TRBJ2-3	TRBD2	TRBV20-1	NA	TGCAGTGAGAGCGGGAGGGTTAGCACAGATACGCAGTATTTT	CSESGRVSTDTQYF
TRBJ2-5	NA	TRBV5-5	few	TGTGCCAGCAGCTTGACAGGATCCCTCGTGACCCAGTACTTC	CASSLTGSLVTQYF